The sequence of this TCR beta chain was determined in a study of STAT3 mutations in large granular lymphocyte leukemia. Findings and caveats of the study: At least one immunodominant TCR beta clonotype appeared in every T-cell large granular lymphocyte leukemia patient.

Comments on this clone: Its target is not known.

The CDR3 is 14 residues long. Germline lookup yields CDR1 MNHEY and CDR2 SVGAGI. V was trimmed by 2 bases and J by 10 bases, leaving 15 bases between them. Libraries were prepared by immunoSEQ multiplex PCR; TCRdb keeps only in-frame clonotypes and omits some of them. Among around 39,000 clones, roughly 90% were seen once, and the ten largest hold 0.4% to 0.5%. The chain joins TRBV6-5 to TRBJ2-1, with D possibly being TRBD2 (5 bases). The clonotype originates from a human donor with T large granular lymphocyte leukemia. Some clones in this sample may be carry-over from other donors' samples. Sequences were obtained from PBMCs. The CDR3 DNA reads as TGTGCCAGCAGTTACGGGTCTAGCAGCAACGAGCAGTTCTTC. Protein sequence: CASSYGSSSNEQFF.